This entry lists 28 T cell receptor beta chains sequenced from one sample in a study of cytomegalovirus exposure and HLA in healthy donors. The PCR had 60 Vbeta and 13 Jbeta primers. Sequencing used immunoSEQ multiplex PCR; TCRdb keeps in-frame clones, though not all of them. The data hold fewer than 200,000 clones, with about 80% observed a single time. Sequencing used PBMCs. The source is a woman aged 30 to 39 in good health and CMV-seronegative.

The chain combines TRBV19 with TRBJ1-5; 7 bases are shared with TRBD1. The CDR3 runs to 15 residues. The trim removed 8 bases at V and 3 bases at J, leaving 10 bases unmatched. Germline assignment: CDR1 LNHDA and CDR2 SQIVND (reference sequence). The CDR3, as DNA: TGTGCCAGTTCATTACAGGGGACTCCCAATCAGCCCCAGCATTTT. Amino acid sequence: CASSLQGTPNQPQHF.

The J gene is TRBJ1-6, the V gene TRBV20-1; D is uncertain. Per the germline V gene, CDR1 is DFQATT and CDR2 is SNEGSKA (reference sequence). The CDR3 sequence is 9 residues long. V was trimmed by 6 bases and J by 13 bases, leaving 7 bases between them. The CDR3 here is CSARWPLHF. CDR3 nucleotides: TGCAGTGCCAGGTGGCCCCTCCACTTT.

This clone was seen a few times. This chain links TRBV4-2 with TRBJ2-7; possible D gene TRBD2, 6 bases. The germline V gene encodes CDR1 LGHNA and CDR2 YNFKEQ. This CDR3 has 15 amino acids. V lost 2 bases to trimming and J lost 1 base, with 12 bases between them. The CDR3 coding sequence is TGTGCCAGCAGCCAATTCGCGGGACCTTCCTACGAGCAGTACTTC. This codes for CASSQFAGPSYEQYF.

J is TRBJ2-2 and V is TRBV5-1, with a weak D call TRBD1 (5 bases). Germline V gene data show CDR1 as SGHRS and CDR2 as YFSETQ. Trimming removed 1 base at V and 1 base at J, with 11 bases between. CDR3 length: 16 residues. CDR3 nucleotide sequence: TGCGCCAGCAGCTTGAGTGTGCAGGGGAACACCGGGGAGCTGTTTTTT. Its translation: CASSLSVQGNTGELFF.

The chain uses TRBV28 and TRBJ2-7, with 10 bases fitting TRBD2. This CDR3 spans 15 amino acids. From germline, CDR1 is MDHEN and CDR2 SYDVKM. Losses at the gene ends were 4 bases for V and 4 bases for J; bases not matched to a gene: 7. The CDR3 sequence is CASSSTGTSVYEQYF. The CDR3, as DNA: TGTGCCAGCAGTTCCACCGGGACTAGCGTATACGAGCAGTACTTC.

This clone was observed a few times. This rearrangement joins TRBV25-1 to TRBJ2-7, with 11 bases matching TRBD2. This CDR3 comprises 16 residues. V shed 2 bases and J 1 base; nucleotides not matched to a gene: 4. Germline V lookup: CDR1 MGHDK, CDR2 SYGVNS. CDR3 sequence: CASSEGLAGGSYEQYF. CDR3 in DNA: TGTGCCAGCAGTGAAGGGCTAGCGGGGGGTTCCTACGAGCAGTACTTC.

This chain links TRBV7-2 with TRBJ2-7; 8 bases fit TRBD1. Looked up from germline, CDR1 is SGHTA and CDR2 is FQGNSA. Trimming cost V 4 bases and J 10 bases; bases outside gene matches: 12. The CDR3 extends over 14 amino acids. CDR3 sequence: CASSSGQGVDSQYF. CDR3 in DNA: TGTGCCAGCAGCTCCGGACAGGGCGTGGATTCCCAGTACTTC.

The genes are TRBV27 and TRBJ2-7, with TRBD1 as a possible D gene (6 bases). This CDR3 region has 15 residues. V shed 5 bases and J shed 0 bases, with 14 bases lying between them. CDR1 and CDR2 (germline): MNHEY, SMNVEV (reference sequence). DNA of the CDR3: TGTGCCAGCAGTCGGTACAGGGCCAGCTCCTACGAGCAGTACTTC. It yields the protein CASSRYRASSYEQYF.

This clone has a single count. At one end the junction does not follow the germline gene, possibly because of a read error. V gene TRBV19 combines with J gene TRBJ1-2, with a possible D match to TRBD1 (6 bases). CDR3 length: 14 amino acids. The germline CDR1 and CDR2 sequences are LNHDA and SQIVND (reference sequence). The CDR3 nucleotides read TGTGCCAGTCAATCGTTGGTAACGGGCCGGGACAAATACTTC. This gives the protein CASQSLVTGRDKYF.

This clone turned up a few times. The chain joins TRBV9 to TRBJ1-2, with unresolved D. The germline V gene encodes CDR1 SGDLS and CDR2 YYNGEE. Deletions cut 3 bases from V and 2 bases from J, with 14 bases between. The CDR3 is 15 amino acids. DNA for the CDR3: TGTGCCAGCAGCGCGGAGTGGGAGGAGAACTATGGCTACACCTTC. Protein: CASSAEWEENYGYTF.

The chain carries TRBV19 and TRBJ1-5, with TRBD1 as a possible D gene (6 bases). Germline CDR1 is LNHDA and CDR2 is SQIVND (reference sequence). The CDR3 has 15 residues. The germline V and J ends were trimmed by 3 bases and 2 bases, with 11 bases remaining between them. This CDR3 is CASSIRGGRNQPQHF. Written as DNA, the CDR3 is TGTGCCAGTAGTATCAGAGGGGGTCGCAATCAGCCCCAGCATTTT.

This rearrangement joins TRBV5-1 to TRBJ1-4; D is uncertain. The CDR3 loop spans 14 amino acids. CDR1 and CDR2 from the germline V gene are SGHRS and YFSETQ. V lost 6 bases and J 7 bases, leaving 16 bases between the germline ends. CDR3 protein: CASTPFPGAEKLFF. In DNA, the CDR3 is TGCGCCAGCACCCCTTTTCCCGGAGCTGAAAAACTGTTTTTT.

The chain has TRBV7-2 and TRBJ2-2, with 9 bases lining up with TRBD2. The junction had 9 bases not matched to a gene; V was cut back by 4 bases and J by 0 bases. CDR1 and CDR2 from the germline V gene are SGHTA and FQGNSA. The CDR3 consists of 18 residues. Here the CDR3 DNA reads TGTGCCAGCAGCTCCAGGAGGCGGGGGGGGGCGAACACCGGGGAGCTGTTTTTT. It yields the protein CASSSRRRGGANTGELFF. Full variable domain (outside the CDR3, taken from reference TRBV7-2 and TRBJ2-2): GAGVSQSPSNKVTEKGKDVELRCDPISGHTALYWYRQSLGQGLEFLIYFQGNSAPDKSGLPSDRFSAERTGGSVSTLTIQRTQQEDSAVYLCASSSRRRGGANTGELFFGEGSRLTVL.

A single count supports this clone. The CDR3 DNA follows: TGCGCCAGCAGCGTAGGGACAGGGGGCAAGGGCGAGCAGTACTTC. Amino acid sequence: CASSVGTGGKGEQYF. The chain is built from TRBV5-1 and TRBJ2-7; 12 bases fit TRBD1. J gave up 6 bases and V 4 bases, and 8 bases lay outside the gene matches. Germline CDR1 reads SGHRS; CDR2 reads YFSETQ. The CDR3 totals 15 residues.

The CDR3 DNA is TGTGCCAGCAGCCTCCGGACTAGCGGGAAGTTCTACGAGCAGTACTTC. It yields the protein CASSLRTSGKFYEQYF. The chain carries TRBV14 and TRBJ2-7; 12 bases agree with TRBD2. V lost 4 bases to trimming and J lost 3 bases; unmatched junction nucleotides: 7. CDR1 is SGHDN, CDR2 FVKESK, per germline. This CDR3 is 16 amino acids long.

This chain connects TRBV5-1 to TRBJ1-5, with TRBD1 matching 8 bases. V lost 4 bases, J lost 6 bases, and 6 bases stayed unmatched. The CDR3 runs to 14 residues. The germline CDR1 and CDR2 sequences are SGHRS and YFSETQ. The CDR3 DNA reads TGCGCCAGCAGCATGGACAGGGTTAGTCAGCCCCAGCATTTT. Encoded protein: CASSMDRVSQPQHF.

The rearrangement joins TRBV28 to TRBJ1-1, with 8 bases fitting TRBD1. The CDR3 loop spans 13 amino acids. Germline lookup yields CDR1 MDHEN and CDR2 SYDVKM. V lost 6 bases to trimming and J lost 10 bases; unmatched junction nucleotides: 10. CDR3: CASRQGQEVAAFF. CDR3 nucleotide sequence: TGTGCCAGCAGACAGGGACAGGAGGTTGCAGCTTTCTTT.

The CDR3 loop reads CASSLSGHTGELFF. In DNA form, the CDR3 reads TGTGCCAGCAGCTTAAGTGGGCACACCGGGGAGCTGTTTTTT. The chain joins TRBV7-3 to TRBJ2-2; D ambiguous. With 1 base removed from V and 3 bases from J, the gap between germline ends came to 6 bases. The CDR3 covers 14 residues. Germline V lookup: CDR1 SGHTA, CDR2 FQGTGA.

Only one count was recorded for this clone. The genes are TRBV10-2 and TRBJ2-5, with 7 nucleotides matching TRBD1. Unmatched junction bases numbered 3, after V lost 8 bases and J lost 3 bases. The CDR3 has 12 amino acids. Germline-derived CDR1 and CDR2 are WSHSY and SAAADI. The chain's CDR3 is CASGDSEETQYF. CDR3 sequence (DNA): TGCGCCAGCGGGGACAGTGAAGAGACCCAGTACTTC.

As to this clone: The junction departs from germline at one end; a sequencing error may be responsible. This CDR3 is CASRQGGEQYF. CDR3 sequence (DNA): TGTGCAAGCAGGCAGGGCGGCGAGCAGTACTTC. This sequence joins TRBV2 and TRBJ2-7, with a weak D call TRBD1 (5 bases). The CDR3 consists of 11 residues. Germline CDR1 SNHLY, CDR2 FYNNEI.

J is TRBJ1-4 and V is TRBV5-6, with no clear D. Germline assignment: CDR1 SGHDT and CDR2 YYEEEE. V was cut by 0 bases and J by 5 bases, with 11 bases left in between. The CDR3 loop spans 15 amino acids. The CDR3: CASSLAGGINEKLFF. Written as DNA, the CDR3 is TGTGCCAGCAGCTTGGCGGGTGGAATAAATGAAAAACTGTTTTTT.

The chain joins TRBV23-1 to TRBJ2-1; TRBD2 aligns across 11 bases. TRBV23-1 is annotated as an ORF whose role is uncertain. Trimming cost V 8 bases and J 9 bases; bases outside gene matches: 18. This CDR3 region has 17 residues. The chain's CDR3 is CASPPGLAGGELCEQFF. CDR3 bases: TGCGCCAGCCCCCCCGGCCTAGCGGGAGGCGAGCTTTGTGAGCAGTTCTTC.

The chain's CDR3 is CASSRGQEFNQPQHF. CDR3 in DNA: TGTGCCAGCAGCCGGGGACAGGAGTTCAATCAGCCCCAGCATTTT. This chain links TRBV5-8 with TRBJ1-5; 8 nucleotides align to TRBD1. This CDR3 comprises 15 residues. Germline V lookup: CDR1 SGHTS, CDR2 YDEGEE. V lost 4 bases to trimming and J lost 3 bases; unmatched junction nucleotides: 6. Together with reference TRBV5-8 and TRBJ1-5, the CDR3 gives the full variable domain: EAGVTQSPTHLIKTRGQQATLRCSPISGHTSVYWYQQALGLGLQFLLWYDEGEERNRGNFPPRFSGRQFPNYSSELNVNALELEDSALYLCASSRGQEFNQPQHFGDGTRLSIL.

The chain combines TRBV5-1 with TRBJ2-5, with 8 nucleotides matching TRBD2. The CDR3 runs 15 residues. Germline values: CDR1 SGHRS, CDR2 YFSETQ. The ends lost 5 bases at V and 4 bases at J; junction bases unmatched: 10. The CDR3 spells CASRKLAGIRETQYF. The CDR3 DNA reads TGCGCCAGCAGAAAGCTAGCGGGTATTCGAGAGACCCAGTACTTC.

The CDR3 region is CASSLEDRGNTEAFF. CDR3 nucleotide sequence: TGTGCCAGCAGCTTAGAGGACAGGGGGAACACTGAAGCTTTCTTT. J is TRBJ1-1 and V is TRBV11-2; 9 nucleotides line up with TRBD1. The ends lost 0 bases at V and 1 base at J; junction bases unmatched: 0. The CDR3 runs to 15 residues. Germline-derived CDR1 and CDR2 are SGHAT and FQNNGV. Full variable domain (outside the CDR3, taken from reference TRBV11-2 and TRBJ1-1): EAGVAQSPRYKIIEKRQSVAFWCNPISGHATLYWYQQILGQGPKLLIQFQNNGVVDDSQLPKDRFSAERLKGVDSTLKIQPAKLEDSAVYLCASSLEDRGNTEAFFGQGTRLTVV.

The chain carries TRBV6-1 and TRBJ2-4; 8 nucleotides line up with TRBD1. V dropped 4 bases and J dropped 0; count of bases not matched to a gene: 5. The CDR3 loop spans 16 amino acids. Germline loops: CDR1 MNHNS, CDR2 SASEGT. The CDR3 DNA is TGTGCCAGCAGTGGGACAGGGTACGGAGCCAAAAACATTCAGTACTTC. Translated, it gives CASSGTGYGAKNIQYF.

V is TRBV7-2 and J is TRBJ2-1; a possible D gene is TRBD2 (7 bases). CDR3 length: 12 amino acids. Trimming removed 6 bases from V and 9 bases from J, with 12 bases in between. Germline loops: CDR1 SGHTA, CDR2 FQGNSA. The CDR3 region has the DNA TGTGCCAGCAGGAACGCGGGGGCTGAGCAGTTCTTC. Translating it yields CASRNAGAEQFF.

This sequence joins TRBV6-5 and TRBJ1-3, with no clear D. The CDR3 has 13 residues. From germline, CDR1 is MNHEY and CDR2 SVGAGI. V was cut by 2 bases and J by 11 bases, with 13 bases left in between. Here the CDR3 DNA reads TGTGCCAGCAGTTACGCACGGGTTCACTCCATATATTTT. Its translation is CASSYARVHSIYF.